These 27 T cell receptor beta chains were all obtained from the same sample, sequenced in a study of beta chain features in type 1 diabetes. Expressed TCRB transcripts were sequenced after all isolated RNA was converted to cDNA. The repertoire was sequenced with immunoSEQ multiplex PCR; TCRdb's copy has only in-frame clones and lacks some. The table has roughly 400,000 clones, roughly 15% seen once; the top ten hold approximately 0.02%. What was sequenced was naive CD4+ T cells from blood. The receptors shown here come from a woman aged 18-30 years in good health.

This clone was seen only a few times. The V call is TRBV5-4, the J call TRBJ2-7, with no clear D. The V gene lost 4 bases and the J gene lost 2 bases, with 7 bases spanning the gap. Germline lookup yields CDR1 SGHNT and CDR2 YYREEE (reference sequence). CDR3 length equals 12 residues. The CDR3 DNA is TGTGCCAGCAGCCTAGGTACCTACGAGCAGTACTTC. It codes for CASSLGTYEQYF.

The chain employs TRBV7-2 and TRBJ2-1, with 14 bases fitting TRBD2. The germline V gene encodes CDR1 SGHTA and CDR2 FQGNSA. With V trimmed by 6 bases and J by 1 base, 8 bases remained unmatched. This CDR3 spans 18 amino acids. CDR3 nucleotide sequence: TGTGCCAGCAGACTCGGGACTAGCGGGAGATGGTCCTACAATGAGCAGTTCTTC. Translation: CASRLGTSGRWSYNEQFF. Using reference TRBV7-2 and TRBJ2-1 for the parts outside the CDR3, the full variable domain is GAGVSQSPSNKVTEKGKDVELRCDPISGHTALYWYRQSLGQGLEFLIYFQGNSAPDKSGLPSDRFSAERTGGSVSTLTIQRTQQEDSAVYLCASRLGTSGRWSYNEQFFGPGTRLTVL.

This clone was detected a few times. The CDR3 DNA follows: TGTGCCAGCAGCTTATGGAGGCGAGCGGGCAGGCCCTATGGCTACACCTTC. Translation gives CASSLWRRAGRPYGYTF. The V call is TRBV7-8, the J call TRBJ1-2; D gene ambiguous. This CDR3 is 17 amino acids long. The germline V and J ends were trimmed by 2 bases and 4 bases, with 20 bases remaining between them. The V gene's germline CDR1 is SGHVS and CDR2 FQNEAQ.

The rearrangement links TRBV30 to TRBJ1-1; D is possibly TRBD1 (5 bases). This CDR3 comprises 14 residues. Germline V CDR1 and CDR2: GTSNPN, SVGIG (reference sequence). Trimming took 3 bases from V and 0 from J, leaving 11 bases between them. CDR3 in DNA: TGTGCCTGGAGGGACTGGGGGGTGAACACTGAAGCTTTCTTT. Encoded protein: CAWRDWGVNTEAFF.

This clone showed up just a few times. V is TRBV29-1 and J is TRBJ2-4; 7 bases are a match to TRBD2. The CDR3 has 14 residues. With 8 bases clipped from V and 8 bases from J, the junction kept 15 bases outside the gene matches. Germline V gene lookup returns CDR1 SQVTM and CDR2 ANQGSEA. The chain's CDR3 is CSSVVGGSGDIQYF. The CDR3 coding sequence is TGCAGCTCGGTGGTGGGCGGGAGTGGAGACATTCAGTACTTC.

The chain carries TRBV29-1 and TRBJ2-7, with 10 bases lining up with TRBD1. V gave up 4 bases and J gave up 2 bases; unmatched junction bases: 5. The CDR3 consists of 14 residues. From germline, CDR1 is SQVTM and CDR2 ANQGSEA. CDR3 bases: TGCAGCGTTGGGTTCGGGACAGGGGCCTACGAGCAGTACTTC. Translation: CSVGFGTGAYEQYF.

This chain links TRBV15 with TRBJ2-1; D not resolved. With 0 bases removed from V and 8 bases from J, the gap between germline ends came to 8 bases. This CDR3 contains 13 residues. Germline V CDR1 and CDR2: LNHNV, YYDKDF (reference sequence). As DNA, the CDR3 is TGTGCCACCAGCAGAGATCTTATCCATGAGCAGTTCTTC. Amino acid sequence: CATSRDLIHEQFF.

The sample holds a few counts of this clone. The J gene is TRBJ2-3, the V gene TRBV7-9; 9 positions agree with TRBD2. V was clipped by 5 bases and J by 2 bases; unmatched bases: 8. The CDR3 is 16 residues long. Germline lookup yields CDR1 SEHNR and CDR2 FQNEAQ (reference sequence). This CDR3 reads CASSPPAGGHTDTQYF. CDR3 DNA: TGTGCCAGCAGCCCGCCAGCGGGAGGACACACAGATACGCAGTATTTT.

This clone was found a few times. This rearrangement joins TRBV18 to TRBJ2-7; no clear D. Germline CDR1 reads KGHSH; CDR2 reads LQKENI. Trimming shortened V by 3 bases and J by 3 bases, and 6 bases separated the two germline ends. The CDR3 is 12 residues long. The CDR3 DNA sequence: TGTGCCAGCTCACCGAACAGCTACGAGCAGTACTTC. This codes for CASSPNSYEQYF.

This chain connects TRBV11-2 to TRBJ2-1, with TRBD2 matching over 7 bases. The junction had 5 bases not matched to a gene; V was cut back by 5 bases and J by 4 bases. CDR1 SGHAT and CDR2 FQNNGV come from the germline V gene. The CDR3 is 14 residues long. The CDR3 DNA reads TGTGCCAGCAGCAGACTAGCCCAATACAATGAGCAGTTCTTC. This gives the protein CASSRLAQYNEQFF. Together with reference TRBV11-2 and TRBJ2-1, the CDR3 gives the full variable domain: EAGVAQSPRYKIIEKRQSVAFWCNPISGHATLYWYQQILGQGPKLLIQFQNNGVVDDSQLPKDRFSAERLKGVDSTLKIQPAKLEDSAVYLCASSRLAQYNEQFFGPGTRLTVL.

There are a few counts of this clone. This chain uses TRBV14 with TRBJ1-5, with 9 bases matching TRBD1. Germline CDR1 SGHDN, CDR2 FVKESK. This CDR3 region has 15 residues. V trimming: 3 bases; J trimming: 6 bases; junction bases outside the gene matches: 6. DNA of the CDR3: TGTGCCAGCAGCCAGGCCGGGACAGGGCGTCAGCCCCAGCATTTT. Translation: CASSQAGTGRQPQHF.

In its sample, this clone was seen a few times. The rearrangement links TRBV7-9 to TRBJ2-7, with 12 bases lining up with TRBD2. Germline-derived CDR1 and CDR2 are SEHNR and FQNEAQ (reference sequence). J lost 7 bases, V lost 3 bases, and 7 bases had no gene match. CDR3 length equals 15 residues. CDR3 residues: CASSLLLAGGMEQYF. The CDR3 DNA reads TGTGCCAGCAGCTTGCTACTAGCGGGAGGAATGGAGCAGTACTTC. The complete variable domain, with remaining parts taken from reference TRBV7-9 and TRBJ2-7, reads DTGVSQNPRHKITKRGQNVTFRCDPISEHNRLYWYRQTLGQGPEFLTYFQNEAQLEKSRLLSDRFSAERPKGSFSTLEIQRTEQGDSAMYLCASSLLLAGGMEQYFGPGTRLTVT.

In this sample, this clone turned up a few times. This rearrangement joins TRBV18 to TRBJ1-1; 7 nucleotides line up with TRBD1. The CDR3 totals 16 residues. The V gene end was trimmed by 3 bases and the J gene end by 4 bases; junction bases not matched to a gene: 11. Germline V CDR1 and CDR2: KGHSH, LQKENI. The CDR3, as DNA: TGTGCCAGCTCACCTCTCCCCGGACAGGCGGGCACTGAAGCTTTCTTT. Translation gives CASSPLPGQAGTEAFF.

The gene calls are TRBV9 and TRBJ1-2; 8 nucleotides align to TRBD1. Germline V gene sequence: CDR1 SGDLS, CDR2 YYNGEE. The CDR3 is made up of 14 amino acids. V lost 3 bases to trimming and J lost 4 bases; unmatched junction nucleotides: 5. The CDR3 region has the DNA TGTGCCAGCAGCGCCCGGACAGGGAGCTATGGCTACACCTTC. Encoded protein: CASSARTGSYGYTF.

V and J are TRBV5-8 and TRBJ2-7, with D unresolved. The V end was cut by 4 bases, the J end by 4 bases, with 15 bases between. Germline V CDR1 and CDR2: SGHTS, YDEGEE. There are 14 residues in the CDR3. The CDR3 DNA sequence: TGTGCCAGCAGCGTGGGGTATCCTACGTACGAGCAGTACTTC. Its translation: CASSVGYPTYEQYF.

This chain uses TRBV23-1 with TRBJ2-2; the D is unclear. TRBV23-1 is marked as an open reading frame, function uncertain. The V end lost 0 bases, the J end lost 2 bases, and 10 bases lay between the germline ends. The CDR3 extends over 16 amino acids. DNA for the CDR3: TGCGCCAGCAGTCAATCGCGAAGCTTAAACACCGGGGAGCTGTTTTTT. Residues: CASSQSRSLNTGELFF.

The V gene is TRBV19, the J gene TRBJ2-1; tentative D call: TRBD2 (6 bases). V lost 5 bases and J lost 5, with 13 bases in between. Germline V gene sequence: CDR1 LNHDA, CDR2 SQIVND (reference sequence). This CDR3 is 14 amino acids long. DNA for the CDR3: TGTGCCAGTAGTTACGGGAGAACCGACAATGAGCAGTTCTTC. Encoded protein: CASSYGRTDNEQFF.

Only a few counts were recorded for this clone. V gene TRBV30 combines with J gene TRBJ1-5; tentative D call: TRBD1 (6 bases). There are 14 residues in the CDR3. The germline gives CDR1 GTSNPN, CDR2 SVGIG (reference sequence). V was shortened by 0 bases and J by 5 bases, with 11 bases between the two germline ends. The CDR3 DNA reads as TGTGCCTGGAGTGTAACTAACAGGGATCAGCCCCAGCATTTT. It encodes CAWSVTNRDQPQHF.

CDR3 sequence reads: CAWSDGTGARGVQFF. The CDR3 DNA follows: TGTGCCTGGAGTGACGGGACAGGGGCCCGGGGTGTGCAGTTCTTC. The genes are TRBV30 and TRBJ2-1; 10 positions match TRBD1. V shed 1 base and J 12 bases; nucleotides not matched to a gene: 12. CDR3 length equals 15 residues. Germline CDR1 reads GTSNPN; CDR2 reads SVGIG (reference sequence).

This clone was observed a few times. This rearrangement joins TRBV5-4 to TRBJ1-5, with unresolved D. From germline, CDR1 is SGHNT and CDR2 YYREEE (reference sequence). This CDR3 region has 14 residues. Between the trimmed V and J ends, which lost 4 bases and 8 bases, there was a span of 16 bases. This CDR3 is CASSKREVLEPQHF. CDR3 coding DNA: TGTGCCAGCAGCAAACGCGAAGTCCTTGAGCCCCAGCATTTT. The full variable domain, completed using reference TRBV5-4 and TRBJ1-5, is ETGVTQSPTHLIKTRGQQVTLRCSSQSGHNTVSWYQQALGQGPQFIFQYYREEENGRGNFPPRFSGLQFPNYSSELNVNALELDDSALYLCASSKREVLEPQHFGDGTRLSIL.

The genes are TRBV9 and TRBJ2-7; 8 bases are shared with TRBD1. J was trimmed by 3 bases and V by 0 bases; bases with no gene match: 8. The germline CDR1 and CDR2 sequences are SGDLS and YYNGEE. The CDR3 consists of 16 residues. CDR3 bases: TGTGCCAGCAGCGTAGATAGGACAGGGACTGTCTACGAGCAGTACTTC. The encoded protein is CASSVDRTGTVYEQYF. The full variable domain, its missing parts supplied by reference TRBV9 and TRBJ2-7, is DSGVTQTPKHLITATGQRVTLRCSPRSGDLSVYWYQQSLDQGLQFLIQYYNGEERAKGNILERFSAQQFPDLHSELNLSSLELGDSALYFCASSVDRTGTVYEQYFGPGTRLTVT.

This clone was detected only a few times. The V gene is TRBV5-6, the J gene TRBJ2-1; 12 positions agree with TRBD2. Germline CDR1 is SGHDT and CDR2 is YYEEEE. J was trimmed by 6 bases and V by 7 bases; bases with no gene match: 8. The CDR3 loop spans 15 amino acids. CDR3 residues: CASGLAGGRGNEQFF. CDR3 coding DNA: TGTGCCAGCGGCCTAGCGGGAGGGAGGGGCAATGAGCAGTTCTTC.

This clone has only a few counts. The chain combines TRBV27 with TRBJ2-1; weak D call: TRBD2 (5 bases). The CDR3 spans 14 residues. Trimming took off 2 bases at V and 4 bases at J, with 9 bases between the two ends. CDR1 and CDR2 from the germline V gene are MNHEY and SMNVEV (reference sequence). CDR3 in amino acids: CASSLSRTYNEQFF. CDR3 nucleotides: TGTGCCAGCAGTTTAAGTAGGACTTACAATGAGCAGTTCTTC.

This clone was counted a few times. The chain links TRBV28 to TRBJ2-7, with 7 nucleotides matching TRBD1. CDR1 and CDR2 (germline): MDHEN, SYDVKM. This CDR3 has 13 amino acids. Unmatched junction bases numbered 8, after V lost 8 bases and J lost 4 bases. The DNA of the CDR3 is TGTGCCAGCGCGACAGGGCCAACTTACGAGCAGTACTTC. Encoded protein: CASATGPTYEQYF.

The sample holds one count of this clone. This chain's CDR3 is CASSQDRGFQGLSYEQYF. CDR3 coding DNA: TGTGCCAGCAGCCAAGATAGGGGTTTCCAGGGACTCTCCTACGAGCAGTACTTC. The rearrangement links TRBV14 to TRBJ2-7; a possible D gene is TRBD2 (6 bases). The CDR3 runs to 18 residues. Germline V gene lookup returns CDR1 SGHDN and CDR2 FVKESK. Trimming stripped 0 bases from V and 0 bases from J, with 18 bases between.

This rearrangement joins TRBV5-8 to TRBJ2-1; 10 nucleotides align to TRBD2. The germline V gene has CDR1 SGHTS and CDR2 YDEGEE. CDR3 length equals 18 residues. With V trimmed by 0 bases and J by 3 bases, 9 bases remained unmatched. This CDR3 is CASSLAAASGSSYNEQFF. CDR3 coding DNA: TGTGCCAGCAGCTTGGCCGCGGCTAGCGGGAGTAGCTACAATGAGCAGTTCTTC.

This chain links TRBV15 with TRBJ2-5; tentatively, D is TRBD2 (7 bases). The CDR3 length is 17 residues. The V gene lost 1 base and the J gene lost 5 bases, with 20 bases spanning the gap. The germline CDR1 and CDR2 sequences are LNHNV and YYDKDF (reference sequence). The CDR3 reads CATSRAQFRGASETQYF. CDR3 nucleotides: TGTGCCACCAGCAGAGCACAATTCCGGGGGGCGTCGGAGACCCAGTACTTC.